This T cell receptor (beta chain) came from a study of CD8 T cells in Susac syndrome (dated by TCRdb to between 2017 and 2020). About the full investigation: Whether CD8+ T cell activation and differentiation in Susac syndrome was antigen driven was tested using repertoire sequencing.

RNA was extracted using the RNeasy kit, and about 0.45 to 1 ug of the RNA was reverse transcribed with random hexamers. The immunoSEQ multiplex PCR assay, which covers 54 Vbeta and 13 Jbeta segments, was used to amplify TCR beta CDR3 regions. PCR amplification bias was corrected using a synthetic template baseline for primer optimization and computational correction. The published analysis was carried out like this. Reads were assigned to V, D and J genes according to IMGT and analyzed in immunoSEQ Analyzer, with only productive sequences retained. To calculate clonality, Shannon entropy was normalized by log2 of the number of productive unique sequences and then subtracted from one. For each patient and control, public and private clones were evaluated within the 100 most prevalent clones. Clones were defined as Susac-specific if absent from the healthy and MS cohorts, from approximately 1,100 published viral clones and from other ImmuneACCESS disease sequences. TCRdb itself trimmed the public reads at Q25 with fastp, ran MiXCR and retained productive beta chains. Identical CDR3 protein sequences are pooled into one entry, listed with their most common genes and DNA. These V and J calls rely on TCRdb rather than the paper's analysis. The sample table shows approximately 110,000 distinct CDR3 sequences, and around 95% are seen once. In total, the top ten clones hold roughly 0.091% of the sample.

Results the study describes overall, beyond this receptor: The study acknowledged that relatively few individuals were included in the TCR sequencing and HLA analysis.

Including the terminal cysteine and phenylalanine, the CDR3 comprises 15 residues. Only the CDR3 DNA is retained, 45 bases long and in frame from the first base. The germline V gene supplies CDR1 MGHRA and CDR2 YSYEKL. V lost 4 bases and J lost 5 bases, and the count of bases not matched to a germline gene is 7. Peripheral blood CD8+ and CD4+ T cells from healthy donors, Susac syndrome patients and multiple sclerosis patients were profiled by high-throughput TCR beta sequencing. Healthy donors were included as age- and sex-matched controls. Bulk CD8+ and CD4+ T cells were purified by magnetic negative isolation, while CD8+ TEMRA cells were enriched using FACS. Blood was collected in EDTA tubes and processed within 24 hours, with PBMCs isolated through density gradient centrifugation. PBMCs intended for TCR sequencing were cryopreserved in liquid nitrogen and were subsequently thawed in a 37 degrees C water bath. A purity of at least 90% was achieved for sorted or isolated CD4+, CD8+ and CD8+ TEMRA cells.

A remark on this clonotype: Its antigen is still unknown. The input lacks base qualities; no much larger clone sits a single base away.

The V and J segments used are TRBV4-1 and TRBJ2-3; 9 middle bases align to TRBD1. Sequencing was done on a sample of CD4+ T cells from PBMCs. The TCR comes from a human donor in good health. This receptor has the CDR3 CASSPWDREVDTQYF. DNA sequence: TGCGCCAGCAGCCCTTGGGACAGGGAGGTAGATACGCAGTATTTT.